This is a list of T cell receptor beta chains from one sample in a study of OX40 agonist ivuxolimab in advanced cancers. This table comes from immunoSEQ multiplex PCR, and its TCRdb copy is limited to in-frame clones, with some not included. The sample lists approximately 76,000 clones, 94% occurring once. The specimen comprised CD4+ or CD8+ T cells sorted from blood, sampled in a trial of the OX40 agonist ivuxolimab. All receptors derive from an adult with an advanced solid tumor such as melanoma, head and neck, liver or kidney cancer. The CDR3 runs from the conserved cysteine through the conserved F or W. Each record gives: V gene, D gene, J gene, CDR3 protein. A D gene is named only where the DNA matches it firmly.

TRBV27	NA	TRBJ2-2	CASSLFGTGELFF
TRBV4-1	TRBD1	TRBJ1-1	CASSQWDRGNTEAFF
TRBV10-3	TRBD1	NA	CAIRWDRGSYEQYF
TRBV7-8	TRBD1	TRBJ2-1	CASSSRTGWGPEQFF
TRBV25-1	TRBD1	TRBJ2-2	CASGFYRTGRDTGELFF
TRBV11-3	TRBD1	TRBJ1-2	CASSRTGYYGYTF
TRBV30	NA	TRBJ2-3	CAWVEGTDTQYF
TRBV5-6	NA	TRBJ2-1	CASSLGPTPSYNEQFF
TRBV4-3	NA	TRBJ2-3	CASSHRGTPEGTDTQYF
TRBV11-2	TRBD1	TRBJ2-5	CASSSGTGLQETQYF
TRBV2	NA	TRBJ2-1	CASSEWAPSYNEQFF
TRBV7-2	TRBD2	TRBJ2-7	CASSLSLMGGEIEQYF
TRBV5-6	TRBD2	TRBJ2-7	CASSWGGSGIYEQYF
TRBV30	NA	TRBJ1-1	CAWSVGSGTEAFF
TRBV27	NA	TRBJ2-7	CASSLGGVASYEQYF
TRBV5-4	TRBD1	TRBJ2-7	CASSTAQGAEQYF
TRBV2	NA	TRBJ1-1	CASSESHGPKVATEAFF
TRBV4-3	TRBD1	TRBJ2-1	CASSQGLGQGGNEQFF
TRBV6-5	TRBD2	TRBJ2-1	CATTTSGTPNEQFF
TRBV27	TRBD1	TRBJ2-5	CASKGQGGWETQYF
TRBV5-1	NA	TRBJ1-1	CASSVTGTEAFF
TRBV9	NA	TRBJ2-5	CASSVQGYQETQYF
TRBV9	TRBD2	TRBJ2-5	CASSVWGGEQETQYF
TRBV21-1	NA	TRBJ2-6	CASSKAGTGPFSGANVLTF
TRBV9	NA	TRBJ1-1	CASSVGPGEGTEAFF
TRBV4-1	TRBD1	TRBJ1-1	CASSLRTGMNTEAFF
TRBV11-2	TRBD1	TRBJ1-5	CASSPAGQGNQPQHF
TRBV7-3	NA	TRBJ2-2	CASSFLRSHTGELFF
TRBV30	TRBD1	TRBJ1-2	CACEGQSFNYGYTF
TRBV2	NA	TRBJ1-2	CASSELRPINSGYTF
TRBV28	TRBD2	TRBJ2-1	CASSSLRLAGAALRSYNEQFF
TRBV9	NA	TRBJ1-4	CASSVQGSNEKLFF
TRBV11-1	TRBD2	TRBJ2-2	CASSLWTSGPVELFF
TRBV7-8	NA	TRBJ2-3	CASSLVNGGVESDTQYF
TRBV4-3	TRBD2	TRBJ2-3	CASSQELAGGPEDTQYF
TRBV18	TRBD2	TRBJ2-1	CASSTATSASSYNEQFF
TRBV5-1	NA	TRBJ2-7	CASSKGLDSYEQYF
TRBV9	TRBD2	TRBJ2-1	CASSVEGRGSGRADNEQFF
TRBV15	NA	TRBJ1-1	CATALNTEAFF
TRBV7-9	NA	TRBJ1-2	CASSLSVNYGYTF
TRBV7-8	TRBD1	TRBJ1-5	CASSPSLDRAYSNQPQHF
TRBV4-3	TRBD2	TRBJ2-5	CASSPGLAGGQETQYF
TRBV28	TRBD2	TRBJ2-3	CASSQIAGVAADTQYF
TRBV6-5	NA	TRBJ2-5	CASGGQKETQYF
TRBV7-9	TRBD2	TRBJ2-2	CASGTSLAMNTGELFF
TRBV7-8	NA	TRBJ1-5	CASSLLNQPQHF
TRBV7-9	NA	TRBJ2-3	CASSLAGGGPTDTQYF
TRBV6-1	NA	TRBJ2-7	CASSDYEQYF
TRBV7-9	TRBD2	TRBJ2-3	CASSFEVAGLTDTQYF
TRBV4-3	NA	TRBJ2-3	CASSQGTGSTDTQYF
TRBV4-3	TRBD1	TRBJ2-7	CASSRGTAYEQYF
TRBV29-1	NA	TRBJ1-2	CSVDGQTYGYTF
TRBV27	NA	TRBJ1-5	CASSYSNQPQHF
TRBV30	TRBD1	TRBJ2-7	CAWSVTGALYEQYF
TRBV6-1	NA	TRBJ1-5	CASSESQYNQPQHF